These 30 T cell receptor beta chains were all obtained from the same sample, sequenced in a study of T cells after posttransplantation cyclophosphamide. Busulfan-fludarabine conditioning, marrow transplant, and cyclophosphamide on days +3 and +4 were administered. The data were produced by immunoSEQ multiplex PCR, yet TCRdb's version contains in-frame clones alone and is incomplete. This sample carries some 18,000 clones, none of them present only once. The material sequenced was PBMCs, taken after allogeneic stem cell transplant with posttransplant cyclophosphamide. The receptors shown here come from a female patient aged 30 to 45 who received an allogeneic stem cell transplant from a related donor, was CMV-positive, and had no GVHD. Some T cells may originate from the graft donor.

This clone was detected many times. The V gene is TRBV7-9, the J gene TRBJ2-7, with 14 nucleotides matching TRBD2. J was trimmed by 1 base and V by 4 bases; bases with no gene match: 9. The CDR3 covers 18 residues. Germline V gene sequence: CDR1 SEHNR, CDR2 FQNEAQ (reference sequence). This CDR3 reads CASSSGTSGSYSSYEQYF. In nucleotides, the CDR3 is TGTGCCAGCAGCTCCGGGACTAGCGGGAGCTATTCTTCCTACGAGCAGTACTTC.

This clone has ten or more counts. The gene calls are TRBV5-1 and TRBJ2-7, with TRBD1 matching over 10 bases. Germline assignment: CDR1 SGHRS and CDR2 YFSETQ. Trimming took 2 bases from V and 10 from J; bases not matched to a gene: 9. This CDR3 has 14 residues. The CDR3 protein is CASSFAGQGVEQYF. In DNA, the CDR3 is TGCGCCAGCAGCTTTGCAGGACAGGGGGTAGAACAGTACTTC.

This clone was found many times. V gene TRBV5-1 combines with J gene TRBJ2-7; 8 nucleotides align to TRBD1. Germline CDR1 is SGHRS and CDR2 is YFSETQ. This CDR3 is built from 14 residues. The V segment lost 3 bases and the J segment 3 bases; nucleotides outside the gene matches: 5. The CDR3 DNA reads as TGCGCCAGCAGCTCGGACAGGGTTTACTACGAGCAGTACTTC. Protein sequence: CASSSDRVYYEQYF.

This clone appeared many times. The chain couples TRBV7-2 to TRBJ2-7, with a tentative D call TRBD2 (5 bases). V was clipped by 6 bases and J by 3 bases, with 15 bases between them. Germline CDR1 and CDR2: SGHTA and FQGNSA. This CDR3 is 14 amino acids long. CDR3 sequence: CASSQPGLYYEQYF. In DNA form, the CDR3 reads TGTGCCAGCAGTCAACCTGGACTCTACTACGAGCAGTACTTC.

This clone was seen many times. This rearrangement joins TRBV2 to TRBJ2-7, with D uncertain. The V end lost 7 bases, the J end lost 0 bases, and 19 bases lay between the germline ends. The CDR3 totals 16 residues. The germline CDR1 and CDR2 sequences are SNHLY and FYNNEI. This CDR3 is CASTRKMWANSYEQYF. CDR3 nucleotides: TGTGCCAGCACCAGAAAAATGTGGGCTAACTCCTACGAGCAGTACTTC.

This clone was detected ten times or more. The chain is built from TRBV19 and TRBJ2-7; D is possibly TRBD2 (6 bases). CDR1 is LNHDA and CDR2 is SQIVND in the germline V gene (reference sequence). V shed 3 bases and J shed 2 bases, with 11 bases lying between them. The CDR3 has 14 amino acids. DNA for the CDR3: TGTGCCAGTAGTATTTGGGGGGTACCCTACGAGCAGTACTTC. Its translation is CASSIWGVPYEQYF.

This clone was seen at least ten times. The chain joins TRBV5-6 to TRBJ2-1, with 8 bases lining up with TRBD2. This CDR3 region has 15 residues. Germline V gene sequence: CDR1 SGHDT, CDR2 YYEEEE. The J segment lost 3 bases and the V segment lost 3 bases, leaving 5 bases of the junction unmatched. CDR3 DNA: TGTGCCAGCAGCTCTTTTAGCGGGAACTACAATGAGCAGTTCTTC. Translation gives CASSSFSGNYNEQFF.

This clone was picked up many times. V gene TRBV7-6 combines with J gene TRBJ2-1, with D perhaps TRBD2 (5 bases). The V gene lost 5 bases and the J gene lost 1 base, with 9 bases spanning the gap. This CDR3 is built from 14 residues. Per the germline V gene, CDR1 is SGHVS and CDR2 is FNYEAQ. The CDR3 loop reads CASSKGGSYNEQFF. Here the CDR3 DNA reads TGTGCCAGCAGCAAAGGAGGTTCCTACAATGAGCAGTTCTTC.

In the case of this clone: A much larger clone differs from this one at a single base, so this may be a read error. The chain links TRBV19 to TRBJ1-2; D possibly corresponds to TRBD1 (6 bases). The CDR3 has 12 residues. Germline-derived CDR1 and CDR2 are LNHDA and SQIVND (reference sequence). This chain's CDR3 is CASFGGADGCTF. CDR3 DNA: TGTGCCAGCTTTGGGGGCGCGGACGGCTGCACCTTC.

This clone occurred many times. The V call is TRBV5-1, the J call TRBJ2-7; possibly TRBD2 for D (5 bases). The CDR3 sequence is 13 residues long. V was pared by 4 bases and J by 0 bases, with 8 bases between. CDR1 SGHRS and CDR2 YFSETQ come from the germline V gene. CDR3 sequence (DNA): TGCGCCAGCAGCGGACTGAACTCCTACGAGCAGTACTTC. This sequence encodes CASSGLNSYEQYF.

V gene TRBV9 combines with J gene TRBJ2-3; TRBD2 might be the D (6 bases). CDR1 is SGDLS, CDR2 YYNGEE, per germline. Trimming cost V 0 bases and J 5 bases, with 13 bases left between them. The CDR3 has 15 residues. The CDR3 DNA reads as TGTGCCAGCAGCGTAGATGGCGGGAATGGAGATACGCAGTATTTT. Protein sequence: CASSVDGGNGDTQYF.

This clone was seen many times. CDR3 residues: CASSDFDRLQETQYF. CDR3 nucleotide sequence: TGTGCCAGTAGTGATTTTGACAGACTCCAAGAGACCCAGTACTTC. The rearrangement uses TRBV19 and TRBJ2-5, with D perhaps matching TRBD1 (5 bases). Between the trimmed V and J ends, which lost 5 bases and 1 base, there was a span of 14 bases. Germline V lookup: CDR1 LNHDA, CDR2 SQIVND (reference sequence). The CDR3 is 15 residues long.

This clone was seen at least ten times. A junction boundary mismatches the germline segment, possibly from a read error. This chain joins TRBV5-6 and TRBJ1-5; 9 nucleotides line up with TRBD1. CDR1 is SGHDT and CDR2 is YYEEEE in the germline V gene. This CDR3 region has 16 residues. The CDR3 bases are TGTGCCAGCAGTTTGGGACAGGGAGGACTTAATCAGCCCCAGCATTTT. It yields the protein CASSLGQGGLNQPQHF.

This clone was observed at least ten times. The chain combines TRBV15 with TRBJ2-7; possibly TRBD2 for D (6 bases). The CDR3 extends over 12 amino acids. The germline V and J ends were trimmed by 5 bases and 3 bases, with 8 bases remaining between them. From germline, CDR1 is LNHNV and CDR2 YYDKDF (reference sequence). CDR3 protein: CATSGGYYEQYF. Written as DNA, the CDR3 is TGTGCCACCAGCGGGGGGTACTACGAGCAGTACTTC.

In its sample, this clone was seen many times. The chain carries TRBV7-9 and TRBJ2-1, with 11 bases identical to TRBD2. The ends lost 3 bases at V and 0 bases at J; junction bases unmatched: 10. The CDR3 spans 19 residues. Germline values: CDR1 SEHNR, CDR2 FQNEAQ (reference sequence). The CDR3 DNA is TGTGCCAGCAGCTTTCGTATAGCGGGAGGGCCTAGCTCCTACAATGAGCAGTTCTTC. Amino acid sequence: CASSFRIAGGPSSYNEQFF.

Ten or more counts support this clone. The V call is TRBV15, the J call TRBJ2-1; D perhaps matches TRBD1 (6 bases). The CDR3 has 16 amino acids. CDR1 is LNHNV, CDR2 YYDKDF, per germline (reference sequence). The ends were cut back, 0 bases at V and 7 bases at J, with 16 bases in the middle. The CDR3, as DNA: TGTGCCACCAGCAGAGATCGGGCAGGGGTAGATAATGAGCAGTTCTTC. Translated, it gives CATSRDRAGVDNEQFF. Full variable domain (rest looked up from reference TRBV15 and TRBJ2-1): DAMVIQNPRYQVTQFGKPVTLSCSQTLNHNVMYWYQQKSSQAPKLLFHYYDKDFNNEADTPDNFQSRRPNTSFCFLDIRSPGLGDTAMYLCATSRDRAGVDNEQFFGPGTRLTVL.

This clone was counted ten times or more. The V gene is TRBV7-2, the J gene TRBJ1-2; D perhaps matches TRBD1 (5 bases). Trimming removed 1 base from V and 8 bases from J, with 11 bases in between. CDR1 SGHTA and CDR2 FQGNSA come from the germline V gene. The CDR3 is made up of 13 amino acids. CDR3 amino acids: CASSLVGAEGYTF. CDR3 in DNA: TGTGCCAGCAGCTTAGTTGGGGCGGAGGGCTACACCTTC.

This clone was picked up many times. The chain joins TRBV18 to TRBJ2-7; 10 bases match TRBD2. V trimming: 4 bases; J trimming: 7 bases; junction bases outside the gene matches: 13. The V gene's germline CDR1 is KGHSH and CDR2 LQKENI. CDR3 size: 16 residues. CDR3 nucleotide sequence: TGTGCCAGCTCACAAGTGGCCAGCGGGAGGGCCAAGGAGCAGTACTTC. Amino acid sequence: CASSQVASGRAKEQYF.

This clone has a count of ten or more. The V gene is TRBV19, the J gene TRBJ2-3; 7 bases are a match to TRBD2. The junction had 14 bases not matched to a gene; V was cut back by 3 bases and J by 5 bases. The germline V gene encodes CDR1 LNHDA and CDR2 SQIVND (reference sequence). The CDR3 totals 17 residues. DNA for the CDR3: TGTGCCAGTAGTATTGAGGGTGTGGCGGGAGTAAGAGATACGCAGTATTTT. Translating gives CASSIEGVAGVRDTQYF.

This clone has ten or more counts. V gene TRBV10-3 combines with J gene TRBJ2-5; the match to TRBD2 covers 13 bases. The DNA end is more similar to TRBJ2-7, so the J call may be wrong. Germline CDR1 reads ENHRY; CDR2 reads SYGVKD. The CDR3 spans 21 residues. For the CDR3, the DNA is TGTGCCATCAGCAACGAAGGAGGGCCGGGACTAGCGGGATTGGGCTCCTACGAGCAGTACTTC. It yields the protein CAISNEGGPGLAGLGSYEQYF.

This clone was counted ten times or more. This sequence joins TRBV28 and TRBJ2-7; 9 positions agree with TRBD2. Per germline, CDR1 MDHEN and CDR2 SYDVKM. The CDR3 extends over 17 amino acids. Losses at the gene ends were 5 bases for V and 3 bases for J; bases not matched to a gene: 14. The CDR3 DNA follows: TGTGCCAGCAGTCTCCACCGGGCGCAGCGGGAGGACTACGAGCAGTACTTC. This codes for CASSLHRAQREDYEQYF. The entire variable domain, with the rest obtained from reference TRBV28 and TRBJ2-7, is as follows: DVKVTQSSRYLVKRTGEKVFLECVQDMDHENMFWYRQDPGLGLRLIYFSYDVKMKEKGDIPEGYSVSREKKERFSLILESASTNQTSMYLCASSLHRAQREDYEQYFGPGTRLTVT.

In this sample, this clone turned up many times. This chain links TRBV27 with TRBJ1-5; 8 bases align to TRBD1. Germline-derived CDR1 and CDR2 are MNHEY and SMNVEV (reference sequence). There are 15 residues in the CDR3. V dropped 4 bases and J dropped 5; count of bases not matched to a gene: 7. The DNA for the CDR3 is TGTGCCAGCAGTTCCGTGACAGGGGCTTATCAGCCCCAGCATTTT. Translation: CASSSVTGAYQPQHF.

Ten or more counts support this clone. V and J are TRBV27 and TRBJ1-4; perhaps TRBD1 as D (5 bases). Germline lookup yields CDR1 MNHEY and CDR2 SMNVEV (reference sequence). V was cut by 4 bases and J by 7 bases, with 13 bases left in between. The CDR3 consists of 14 residues. The CDR3 region is CASSSRTIGEKLFF. CDR3 coding DNA: TGTGCCAGCAGTTCCCGGACAATCGGTGAAAAACTGTTTTTT.

This clone was found many times. This sequence joins TRBV29-1 and TRBJ2-1; D not certain. Trimming took off 3 bases at V and 8 bases at J, with 17 bases between the two ends. The length of the CDR3 is 14 residues. The germline V gene has CDR1 SQVTM and CDR2 ANQGSEA. In nucleotides, the CDR3 is TGCAGCGTTGACTCTAAGACGGGTAGCCATGAGCAGTTCTTC. Translation gives CSVDSKTGSHEQFF.

In its sample, this clone was seen many times. The chain uses TRBV10-1 and TRBJ2-5; 10 positions match TRBD1. Germline-derived CDR1 and CDR2 are WNHNN and SYGVQD (reference sequence). CDR3 length equals 16 residues. The ends lost 0 bases at V and 1 base at J; junction bases unmatched: 2. CDR3 in DNA: TGCGCCAGCAGTGAGTCCTGGACAGGGGGCCAAGAGACCCAGTACTTC. Translating it yields CASSESWTGGQETQYF.

Many counts were recorded for this clone. The chain links TRBV9 to TRBJ2-7, with 9 nucleotides matching TRBD1. Germline V lookup: CDR1 SGDLS, CDR2 YYNGEE. The CDR3 sequence is 15 residues long. With 3 bases clipped from V and 4 bases from J, the junction kept 8 bases outside the gene matches. The CDR3 nucleotides are TGTGCCAGCAGCGCTCCGGACAGGGGTCGGTACGAGCAGTACTTC. It encodes CASSAPDRGRYEQYF.

In its sample, this clone was seen many times. The chain has TRBV11-2 and TRBJ2-1; 8 bases are shared with TRBD1. Germline assignment: CDR1 SGHAT and CDR2 FQNNGV. The CDR3 consists of 14 residues. The J segment lost 0 bases and the V segment lost 8 bases, leaving 3 bases of the junction unmatched. CDR3 bases: TGTGCCAGCCTACAGGGGGGCTCCTACAATGAGCAGTTCTTC. It translates to CASLQGGSYNEQFF.

This clone was seen repeatedly, ten times or more. V and J are TRBV6-4 and TRBJ1-1; 8 bases match TRBD1. This CDR3 has 15 amino acids. CDR1 and CDR2 (germline): MRHNA, SNTAGT. Trimming at V came to 6 bases and at J to 0 bases, leaving 6 bases not matched to a gene. Here the CDR3 DNA reads TGTGCCAGCAGAGATAACAGGGGGTTGAACACTGAAGCTTTCTTT. Encoded protein: CASRDNRGLNTEAFF.

The table lists this clone with many counts. The CDR3 coding sequence is TGTGCCAGCAGTCCCAAATTCACAGATACGCAGTATTTT. It encodes CASSPKFTDTQYF. The gene calls are TRBV7-2 and TRBJ2-3; D not certain. The germline V gene encodes CDR1 SGHTA and CDR2 FQGNSA. The CDR3 extends over 13 amino acids. With 6 bases removed from V and 2 bases from J, the gap between germline ends came to 9 bases.

The table lists this clone with many counts. V is TRBV7-9 and J is TRBJ2-2, with a possible D match to TRBD1 (5 bases). The CDR3 totals 15 residues. CDR1 SEHNR and CDR2 FQNEAQ come from the germline V gene (reference sequence). V dropped 5 bases and J dropped 4 bases, with 14 bases sitting between them. The CDR3 DNA follows: TGTGCCAGCAGCCCCGCCTACAGGAGCACCGGGGAGCTGTTTTTT. This sequence encodes CASSPAYRSTGELFF.